Listed below are T cell receptor beta chains from one sample, sequenced in a study of regulatory T cells in long-lasting Graves disease. TCRdb reanalysed the multiplex PCR reads using MiXCR and keeps one entry per CDR3 protein. The table includes 250,000 to 300,000 distinct CDR3 sequences, under 20% detected once. The data also belong to a second study, concerning T cells in Graves' hyperthyroidism and ophthalmopathy.

This specimen consisted of peripheral blood mononuclear cells (PBMCs), obtained at new diagnosis, from a patient treated with antithyroid drugs. The receptors come from a woman under 40 with Graves disease. The CDR3 runs from the conserved cysteine through the conserved F or W. The D gene is left open where the match is weak. Rows may omit the clone size; those that give it use once, few, many or a size class.

TGTGCCAGCTCACCAGTAGCAGGGAGCAATCAGCCCCAGCATTTT	CASSPVAGSNQPQHF	.	TRBV18	TRBJ1-5	.
TGCGCCAGCAGCTTGGCTCAACAGGGGACCACAGATACGCAGTATTTT	CASSLAQQGTTDTQYF	TRBD1	TRBV5-1	TRBJ2-3	many
TGTGCCACTAGATCCTCTTGGGGGGCGGGTCAGCCCCAGCATTTT	CATRSSWGAGQPQHF	.	TRBV2	TRBJ1-5	many
TGTGCCAGCAGCCCCCTGGACGAACTCAATCAGCCCCAGCATTTT	CASSPLDELNQPQHF	.	TRBV7-3	TRBJ1-5	many
TGTGCCAGCAGCCAAGAGATAGGTCAGCCCCAGCATTTT	CASSQEIGQPQHF	.	TRBV14	TRBJ1-5	.
TGTGCCAGCAGCGGGGGACAGGCGGTAGGAGGAACCGGGGAGCTGTTTTTT	CASSGGQAVGGTGELFF	TRBD1	TRBV9	TRBJ2-2	many
TGTGCCAGCAGCCGCGGGACTAGCGGGGGGACCGAGCAGTTCTTC	CASSRGTSGGTEQFF	TRBD2	TRBV5-4	TRBJ2-1	few
TGTGCCAGCAGTTATAAGGGTACGGCGGCTGAAGCTTTCTTT	CASSYKGTAAEAFF	.	TRBV6-5	TRBJ1-1	many
TGTGCCAGCAGCCAAGATGAGGGATACGAGCAGTACTTC	CASSQDEGYEQYF	.	TRBV3-1	TRBJ2-7	many
TGTGCCAGCAGCGCTACCGGTAGGGTCTCCTACGAGCAGTACTTC	CASSATGRVSYEQYF	.	TRBV2	TRBJ2-7	many